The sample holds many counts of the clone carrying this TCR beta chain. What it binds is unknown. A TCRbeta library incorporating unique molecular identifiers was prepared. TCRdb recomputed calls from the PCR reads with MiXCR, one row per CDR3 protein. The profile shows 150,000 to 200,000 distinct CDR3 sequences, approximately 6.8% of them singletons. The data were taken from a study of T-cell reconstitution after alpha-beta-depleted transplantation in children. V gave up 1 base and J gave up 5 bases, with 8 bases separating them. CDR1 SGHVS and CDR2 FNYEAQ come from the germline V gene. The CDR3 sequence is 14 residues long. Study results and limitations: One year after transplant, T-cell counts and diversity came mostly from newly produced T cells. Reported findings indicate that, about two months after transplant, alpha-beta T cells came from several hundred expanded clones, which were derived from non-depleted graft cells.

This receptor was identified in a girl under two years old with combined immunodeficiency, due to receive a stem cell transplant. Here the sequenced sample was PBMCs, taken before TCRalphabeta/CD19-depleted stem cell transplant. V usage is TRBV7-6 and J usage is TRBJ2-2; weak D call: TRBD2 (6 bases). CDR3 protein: CASSLGSGTGELFF. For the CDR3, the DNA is TGTGCCAGCAGCTTAGGTAGCGGTACCGGGGAGCTGTTTTTT.